Listed below are T cell receptor beta chains from one sample, sequenced in a study of shared clonotypes between healthy human individuals. Data came from immunoSEQ multiplex PCR; TCRdb stores just in-frame clones and leaves some out. The repertoire consists of about 470,000 clones, with around 79% occurring once and the leading ten covering about 13%. The sample consisted of PBMCs. The receptors were sampled from a middle-aged woman in good health. Some clones in this sample may be carry-over from other donors' samples. Each CDR3 is given without its conserved first and last residue. Clone size is not always given. Where it is, it says once, few, many or a class for expanded clones.

length,size,J,V,CDR3
13,once,TRBJ1-4,TRBV19,ASSIGGATNEKLF
13,-,TRBJ2-7,TRBV5-8,ASSPPRDNPYEQY
11,-,TRBJ2-7,TRBV7-9,ASSAARDYEQY
13,many,TRBJ1-4,TRBV23-1,ASGESGQGKEKLF
12,-,TRBJ2-2,TRBV15,ATSRDLDTGELF
13,-,TRBJ2-2,TRBV2,ASSERGPWTGELF
14,-,TRBJ2-2,TRBV28,ATVGGTGTAGGELF
9,few,TRBJ1-1,TRBV7-9,ASSLGSEAF
15,many,TRBJ1-1,TRBV2,ASNQEGWMQQNTEAF
12,-,TRBJ1-1,TRBV7-8,ASSLSPGDTEAF
12,few,TRBJ2-7,TRBV19,ASSVGTSGYEQY
12,-,TRBJ1-2,TRBV5-4,ATRDPQINYGYT
12,-,TRBJ2-5,TRBV6-5,ASSYSSQGKTQY
16,-,TRBJ2-2,TRBV21-1,ASSNGVGDRVDCGELF
14,-,TRBJ2-2,TRBV28,ASRPTGHSNTGELF
13,-,TRBJ1-3,TRBV11-2,ASSPDSSTGNTIY
10,-,TRBJ2-5,TRBV6-6,ASRKAGSAQY
13,-,TRBJ2-2,TRBV5-4,ASSSGPGGTGELF
13,-,TRBJ2-1,TRBV28,ASSKAGQRDDEQF
12,-,TRBJ1-1,TRBV6-5,ASSGGQKNTEAF
12,-,TRBJ2-7,TRBV10-3,AISGGGSSYEQY
12,few,-,TRBV4-2,ASSPGLETSEQY
12,-,TRBJ1-6,TRBV28,ASSSGQGNSPLH
14,once,TRBJ2-1,TRBV7-9,ASSYPLGQGVPEQF
13,many,TRBJ2-7,TRBV5-1,ASSPGQGYSYEQY
11,-,TRBJ1-2,TRBV10-1,ASSVSILGGYT
12,-,TRBJ2-2,TRBV27,ASSYGQGEGELF
12,few,-,TRBV18,ASSHMDGSYEQY
13,-,TRBJ2-2,TRBV5-4,ASSPPGRNTGELF
15,many,TRBJ2-2,TRBV9,ASSVRQGIADTGELF
13,-,TRBJ2-7,TRBV9,ASSVARDNSYEQY
14,-,TRBJ2-1,TRBV7-9,ASPSPGGRGRGEQF
14,few,TRBJ2-5,TRBV7-3,ASSLSGTSGRETQY
12,once,TRBJ1-1,TRBV6-1,ASRGGQWTTEAF
12,-,TRBJ2-3,TRBV5-4,ASSLMGGPYTQY
14,-,TRBJ2-1,TRBV6-5,ASSSGTSGNYNEQF
13,-,TRBJ2-3,TRBV2,ASSVRSGVSDTQY
12,-,TRBJ1-5,TRBV9,ASSEAGGAQPQH
11,-,TRBJ2-4,TRBV11-2,ASSNDRSNIQY
21,-,TRBJ2-7,TRBV5-1,ASSFVSPRSGTISFQRMYEQY
11,-,TRBJ2-7,TRBV4-3,ASSQYREGEQY
15,-,TRBJ2-2,TRBV11-2,ASSLVALAGVVGELF
10,once,TRBJ1-1,TRBV7-2,ASSRSTDEAF
11,few,TRBJ2-1,TRBV30,AWDPSSYNEQF
13,-,TRBJ2-7,TRBV18,ASSPRGGSSYEQY
13,-,TRBJ2-4,TRBV28,ASSFVRGAKNIQY
12,-,TRBJ2-5,TRBV5-1,ASRPGRRDETQY
12,-,TRBJ2-2,TRBV18,ASSPRGDTGELF
15,-,TRBJ2-2,TRBV7-3,ASSPNSGTANTGELF
16,-,TRBJ1-5,TRBV5-4,ASSQTGGAGARNQPQH
13,-,TRBJ2-7,TRBV15,ATSRVGGRAYEQY
13,few,TRBJ2-2,TRBV14,ASSQELAGVGELF
13,-,TRBJ2-7,TRBV11-3,ASSPPPRTSGTMN
16,-,TRBJ2-7,TRBV7-2,ASSLGGSGPTHSYEQY
11,-,TRBJ2-7,TRBV2,ASGRLAGYEQY
9,few,TRBJ2-3,TRBV30,AWSVGDLQY
11,few,TRBJ1-4,TRBV6-5,ASAGDRGEKLF
14,-,TRBJ2-2,TRBV23-1,ASSQPGLEDTGELF
14,-,TRBJ2-3,TRBV5-1,ASSSTTGVATDTQY